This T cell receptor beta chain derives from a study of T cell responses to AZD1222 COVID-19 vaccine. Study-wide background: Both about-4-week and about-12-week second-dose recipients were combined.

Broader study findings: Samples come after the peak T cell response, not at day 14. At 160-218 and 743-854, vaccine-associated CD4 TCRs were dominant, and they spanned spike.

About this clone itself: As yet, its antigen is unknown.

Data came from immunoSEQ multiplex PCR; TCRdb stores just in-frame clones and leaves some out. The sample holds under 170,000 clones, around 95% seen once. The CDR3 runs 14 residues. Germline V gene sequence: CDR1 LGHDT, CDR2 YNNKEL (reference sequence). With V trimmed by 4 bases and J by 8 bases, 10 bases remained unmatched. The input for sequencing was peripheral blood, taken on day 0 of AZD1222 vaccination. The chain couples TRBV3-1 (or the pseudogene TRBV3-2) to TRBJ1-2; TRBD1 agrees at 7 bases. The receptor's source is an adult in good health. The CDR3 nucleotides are TGTGCCAGCAGCCCGGGGACAGCCGCCGGCGGCTACACCTTC. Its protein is CASSPGTAAGGYTF.